These 31 T cell receptor beta chains were all obtained from the same sample, sequenced in a study of monozygotic twins with inflammatory bowel disease. No DNA is given; TCRdb re-called the 5' RACE reads and lists each CDR3 protein once. Its listing shows 300,000 to 350,000 distinct CDR3 sequences. Sequencing was carried out using blood. Every receptor here comes from a human donor with ulcerative colitis or Crohn's disease, or a healthy co-twin of an affected twin (not recorded which).

J is TRBJ2-7 and V is TRBV5-1. Germline CDR1 SGHRS, CDR2 YFSETQ. The length of the CDR3 is 15 residues. CDR3 region: CASSFTPHKGYEQYF.

V is TRBV27 and J is TRBJ2-2; TCRdb indicates TRBD1, and absent DNA this call remains unverified. Germline V gene sequence: CDR1 MNHEY, CDR2 SMNVEV (reference sequence). The CDR3 is made up of 15 amino acids. CDR3 region: CASSLFGTGPGELFF.

CDR3 amino acids: CASSHFGGESPYEQYF. This sequence joins TRBV3-1 and TRBJ2-7; TCRdb returns TRBD2, unconfirmable since there is no DNA. CDR1 is LGHDT, CDR2 YNNKEL, per germline (reference sequence). This CDR3 is built from 16 residues.

This chain joins TRBV5-1 and TRBJ1-1; TCRdb calls TRBD1, which cannot be checked without DNA. Germline-derived CDR1 and CDR2 are SGHRS and YFSETQ. There are 15 residues in the CDR3. This CDR3 reads CASSLGGQGQGEAFF.

The rearrangement links TRBV28 to TRBJ2-2; as DNA is missing, the TRBD1 call by TCRdb cannot be tested. The length of the CDR3 is 16 residues. Germline V lookup: CDR1 MDHEN, CDR2 SYDVKM. CDR3 protein: CASSLLGRSNTGELFF.

The rearrangement uses TRBV10-3 and TRBJ2-7; TCRdb designates TRBD1, a call that cannot be tested without DNA. This CDR3 spans 14 amino acids. Germline CDR1 reads ENHRY; CDR2 reads SYGVKD. The CDR3 sequence: CATNSGGSSYEQYF.

The CDR3 is CSGGHSFYEQYF. The chain combines TRBV29-1 with TRBJ2-7; TCRdb lists TRBD1, though no DNA is available to test this call. Germline V CDR1 and CDR2: SQVTM, ANQGSEA. This CDR3 is 12 amino acids long.

V and J are TRBV24-1 and TRBJ1-4; TCRdb gives TRBD1 as the D gene, but with no DNA this cannot be confirmed. This CDR3 comprises 15 residues. Germline lookup yields CDR1 KGHDR and CDR2 SFDVKD. The chain's CDR3 is CATSEPTGGREKLFF.

This CDR3 is CASSQDPVGSRLTDTQYF. The chain joins TRBV4-1 to TRBJ2-3. The CDR3 spans 18 residues. Germline-derived CDR1 and CDR2 are MGHRA and YSYEKL.

The chain combines TRBV12-3 or TRBV12-4 with TRBJ2-3. This CDR3 spans 12 amino acids. The CDR3 spells CASSLLGNTQYF.

This chain links TRBV20-1 with TRBJ1-2; TCRdb's D gene call, TRBD1, goes unchecked for lack of DNA. The CDR3 has 13 residues. Per the germline V gene, CDR1 is DFQATT and CDR2 is SNEGSKA (reference sequence). CDR3 sequence reads: CSARLGQGRGYTF.

The rearrangement links TRBV10-3 to TRBJ1-4; the TCRdb D gene call, TRBD1, has no DNA to confirm it. The CDR3 is made up of 13 amino acids. In germline, CDR1 is ENHRY, CDR2 SYGVKD. The CDR3 region is CAISEWGDEKLFF.

The chain uses TRBV27 and TRBJ1-5; without DNA, the TCRdb call of TRBD1 cannot be checked. The germline V gene encodes CDR1 MNHEY and CDR2 SMNVEV (reference sequence). The CDR3 is 15 amino acids. The CDR3 spells CASTPLKDGNQPQHF.

V usage is TRBV27 and J usage is TRBJ2-7; the D gene TCRdb calls, TRBD1, cannot be checked with no DNA. The CDR3 consists of 14 residues. The germline CDR1 and CDR2 sequences are MNHEY and SMNVEV (reference sequence). CDR3 sequence reads: CASSPGVASYEQYF.

The chain has TRBV7-9 and TRBJ1-4. The CDR3 has 15 residues. The germline CDR1 and CDR2 sequences are SEHNR and FQNEAQ (reference sequence). The CDR3 protein is CASSLAAGTNEKLFF.

V gene TRBV4-1 combines with J gene TRBJ1-2. The CDR3 has 14 amino acids. The V gene's germline CDR1 is MGHRA and CDR2 YSYEKL. CDR3 protein: CASSQEGVFYGYTF.

CDR3 sequence reads: CASAGPGQLQETQYF. The V and J genes are TRBV7-9 and TRBJ2-5; without DNA, the TCRdb call of TRBD1 cannot be checked. The CDR3 has 15 amino acids. CDR1 SEHNR and CDR2 FQNEAQ come from the germline V gene (reference sequence).

The rearrangement joins TRBV7-2 to TRBJ2-2; TCRdb's D gene call, TRBD1, goes unchecked for lack of DNA. CDR3 length: 15 amino acids. CDR1 is SGHTA, CDR2 FQGNSA, per germline. The CDR3 sequence is CASSLRTGGTGELFF.

The rearrangement uses TRBV14 and TRBJ1-3. The CDR3 extends over 14 amino acids. Germline CDR1 SGHDN, CDR2 FVKESK. The CDR3: CASSHRTLGNTIYF.

This chain's CDR3 is CASSPGTLAKNIQYF. The chain is built from TRBV11-2 and TRBJ2-4; the TRBD1 assignment by TCRdb is unverifiable without DNA. The length of the CDR3 is 15 residues. From germline, CDR1 is SGHAT and CDR2 FQNNGV.

The chain employs TRBV29-1 and TRBJ1-2. CDR1 is SQVTM and CDR2 is ANQGSEA in the germline V gene. The CDR3 has 13 residues. CDR3 protein: CSVWDYANYGYTF.

The V call is TRBV20-1, the J call TRBJ2-3; TCRdb designates TRBD2, a call that cannot be tested without DNA. The CDR3 length is 15 residues. Germline V gives CDR1 DFQATT, CDR2 SNEGSKA (reference sequence). CDR3 region: CSAQRPSGVGDTQYF.

J is TRBJ2-2 and V is TRBV5-1; lacking DNA, the TRBD1 call made by TCRdb goes unchecked. Germline CDR1 SGHRS, CDR2 YFSETQ. The CDR3 runs to 17 residues. The CDR3 sequence: CASSFGGGILNTGELFF. Supplemented by reference TRBV5-1 and TRBJ2-2, the full variable domain reads KAGVTQTPRYLIKTRGQQVTLSCSPISGHRSVSWYQQTPGQGLQFLFEYFSETQRNKGNFPGRFSGRQFSNSRSEMNVSTLELGDSALYLCASSFGGGILNTGELFFGEGSRLTVL.

The genes are TRBV12-3 or TRBV12-4 and TRBJ1-2. The CDR3 is 14 residues long. CDR3 sequence: CASSHSGRNYGYTF.

CDR3 in amino acids: CSARVAGEKLFF. The V and J genes are TRBV20-1 and TRBJ1-4; lacking DNA, the TRBD1 call made by TCRdb goes unchecked. The CDR3 runs 12 residues. Germline-derived CDR1 and CDR2 are DFQATT and SNEGSKA (reference sequence).

This chain joins TRBV5-6 and TRBJ2-2; TCRdb returns TRBD1, unconfirmable since there is no DNA. Germline CDR1 is SGHDT and CDR2 is YYEEEE. The CDR3 consists of 14 residues. The CDR3 region is CASSFFRDTGELFF.

V usage is TRBV27 and J usage is TRBJ2-3; TCRdb names TRBD1, which stays unverified in the absence of DNA. CDR3 size: 13 residues. Germline lookup yields CDR1 MNHEY and CDR2 SMNVEV (reference sequence). CDR3 sequence reads: CASSFNQDRVEYF.

The chain links TRBV9 to TRBJ2-5; TCRdb's D call of TRBD2 is untestable without DNA. Germline CDR1 is SGDLS and CDR2 is YYNGEE. The CDR3 extends over 16 amino acids. The CDR3 loop reads CASSVESGRGGETQYF.

The chain has TRBV5-1 and TRBJ2-3; no DNA is available, so the TRBD1 call from TCRdb remains unchecked. The length of the CDR3 is 14 residues. CDR1 and CDR2 from the germline V gene are SGHRS and YFSETQ. The CDR3 is CASSYDRSTDTQYF.

J is TRBJ2-1 and V is TRBV5-1; the TCRdb D gene call, TRBD2, has no DNA to confirm it. Germline V lookup: CDR1 SGHRS, CDR2 YFSETQ. This CDR3 region has 14 residues. The CDR3: CASSFRLEKNEQFF.

The V and J genes are TRBV5-1 and TRBJ2-7. This CDR3 spans 14 amino acids. Germline V gene lookup returns CDR1 SGHRS and CDR2 YFSETQ. The CDR3 loop is CASSLNKSPYEQYF.